These T cell receptor beta chains were read from a single sample in a study of T cells in Graves' hyperthyroidism and ophthalmopathy. Each CDR3 protein gets one entry after TCRdb re-called the multiplex PCR reads with MiXCR. The top ten hold 3.8% of the sample, which has some 620,000 distinct CDR3 sequences, about 16% seen once. Input material: blood. The receptors shown here come from a woman in her thirties with Graves' hyperthyroidism. The CDR3 runs from the conserved cysteine through the conserved F or W. The order of the fields is V gene, D gene, clone size, J gene, CDR3 DNA, CDR3 protein. The D gene is left open where the match is weak. Part of the rows lack a size; the others show once, few, many or a class for expanded clones.

>TRBV28|TRBD1|.|TRBJ1-2
TGTGCCAGCAGCCCGGGACAGTTCTCCTATGGCTACACCTTC
CASSPGQFSYGYTF
>TRBV24-1|TRBD2|.|TRBJ2-7
TGTGCCACCAGTGATAGCGGGAGGGCCAGGGAGCAGTACTTC
CATSDSGRAREQYF
>TRBV7-9|.|many|TRBJ1-2
TGTGCCAGCACTGGACAGCGACCTTATGGCTACACCTTC
CASTGQRPYGYTF
>TRBV7-8|.|many|TRBJ1-1
TGTGCCAGCAACATAAACCCTGCAGGGGACACTGAAGCTTTCTTT
CASNINPAGDTEAFF
>TRBV29-1|TRBD1|few|TRBJ2-1
TGCAGCGTTGAAGGGACAGGGAAGGGCAATGAGCAGTTCTTC
CSVEGTGKGNEQFF
>TRBV11-2|.|many|TRBJ2-7
TGTGCCAGCAGCGCCCTCACCTCCGAGCAGTACTTC
CASSALTSEQYF
>TRBV5-1|TRBD2|many|TRBJ2-5
TGCGCCAGCAGCTTCTCGACTAGCCGGGGGGAGACCCAGTACTTC
CASSFSTSRGETQYF
>TRBV6-1|TRBD1|many|TRBJ1-5
TGTGCCAGCAGAGCGGGACAGGGTAATCAGCCCCAGCATTTT
CASRAGQGNQPQHF
>TRBV4-1|TRBD1|.|TRBJ1-1
TGCGCCAGCAGCCAAGATGCGGGGACAGGGGGCTGGGCTTTCTTT
CASSQDAGTGGWAFF
>TRBV20-1|TRBD1|many|TRBJ2-1
TGCAGTGCTTCAGGGGACAGATCCTACAATGAGCAGTTCTTC
CSASGDRSYNEQFF
>TRBV13|.|.|TRBJ2-1
TGTGCCAGCAGCCCCAGGGCCAGTTACAATGAGCAGTTCTTC
CASSPRASYNEQFF
>TRBV12-3/TRBV12-4|TRBD2|many|TRBJ2-7
TGTGCCAGCAGTTTTGGACTAGCCTCTCTTAGGCAGTACTTC
CASSFGLASLRQYF
>TRBV19|.|few|TRBJ1-5
TGTGCCAGTAGTATTTACAGCGACCAGCCCCAGCATTTT
CASSIYSDQPQHF
>TRBV4-2|.|few|TRBJ1-5
TGTGCCAGCAGCCAAGATCTTTCCTGGGAGGCAGGGAATCTAGGCAATCAGCCCCAGCATTTT
CASSQDLSWEAGNLGNQPQHF
>TRBV28|.|many|TRBJ1-1
TGTGCCAGCAGTTGGAGGGACACTGAAGCTTTCTTT
CASSWRDTEAFF
>TRBV6-1|TRBD2|many|TRBJ2-7
TGTGCCCTTAACGCGGGGACTAGCGGGAATATCGAGCAGTACTTC
CALNAGTSGNIEQYF
>TRBV11-3|.|many|TRBJ1-1
TGTGCCAGCAGCTTAGATCTTGACACTGAAGCTTTCTTT
CASSLDLDTEAFF
>TRBV12-3/TRBV12-4|.|many|TRBJ2-4
TGTGCCAGCAGTTTAGGGCACGGGGCCAAAAACATTCAGTACTTC
CASSLGHGAKNIQYF
>TRBV11-1|TRBD1|.|TRBJ2-5
TGTGCCAGCAGCCTGGACAGGGTAGGGACCCAGTACTTC
CASSLDRVGTQYF
>TRBV2|.|many|TRBJ1-5
TGTGCCAGCAGACCCTCGGACGTAAATCAGCCCCAGCATTTT
CASRPSDVNQPQHF